This T cell receptor beta chain was sequenced for a study of quantifying T cell responses using KT2 cells. Study information: cDNA was made from DNase-treated RNA using alpha and beta constant primers.

The sample is PBMC spiked with counted cells of clone KT2. KT2 cells were mixed with fixed PBMC numbers at varying ratios. Each cDNA got a UMI-containing oligo ligated at its 3' end. The first PCR ran 3 to 5 cycles with an equimolar RC1.1 and RC1.2 beta primer mix. Separate processing of TCR alpha and beta chains began at the second PCR. From the UMI-ligation and nested PCR reads, TCRdb called clonotypes with MiXCR, one entry per CDR3 protein. The table lists tens of thousands of distinct CDR3 sequences, 9% to 15% of them singletons. Remarks on this clonotype: Its target is not known.

The V gene's germline CDR1 is SQVTM and CDR2 ANQGSEA. The CDR3 length is 12 residues. The V end was cut by 7 bases, the J end by 4 bases, with 13 bases between. Study findings and constraints: Input KT2 cell number predicted KT2 alpha and beta sequence counts linearly over several orders of magnitude.

J is TRBJ1-2 and V is TRBV29-1; a weak D match, TRBD1 (5 bases). Specimen: PBMCs spiked with cells of the T cell clone KT2. The origin of this receptor is a human donor. Written as DNA, the CDR3 is TGCAGCGCCGAGCGGGGCGGCTATGGCTACACCTTC. Translated, it gives CSAERGGYGYTF.